One sample yielded the 18 T cell receptor beta chains listed below, sequenced in a study of T cell responses to AZD1222 COVID-19 vaccine. Method: immunoSEQ multiplex PCR; TCRdb's copy keeps in-frame clones and lacks some. The sample shows approximately 92,000 clones, around 90% of them seen only once. The specimen comprised peripheral blood, sampled on day 0 of AZD1222 vaccination. These receptors originate from an adult in good health.

The chain combines TRBV27 with TRBJ1-1, with a possible D match to TRBD1 (5 bases). The germline V and J ends were trimmed by 4 bases and 0 bases, with 9 bases remaining between them. Germline CDR1 and CDR2: MNHEY and SMNVEV (reference sequence). This CDR3 comprises 14 residues. CDR3 in DNA: TGTGCCAGCAGTTCGGGGGTTTTGAACACTGAAGCTTTCTTT. It specifies CASSSGVLNTEAFF.

The chain couples TRBV5-1 to TRBJ2-4; perhaps TRBD2 as D (6 bases). The CDR3 consists of 17 residues. Per germline, CDR1 SGHRS and CDR2 YFSETQ. Trimming removed 0 bases from V and 2 bases from J, with 15 bases in between. For the CDR3, the DNA is TGCGCCAGCAGCTTGGCCATGGAGGGCGTTTCCAAAAACATTCAGTACTTC. Translated, it gives CASSLAMEGVSKNIQYF.

As for this clone: The identical CDR3 is also encoded by other nucleotide sequences in the sample. V gene TRBV4-2 combines with J gene TRBJ1-5; D is unresolved. CDR1 and CDR2 (germline): LGHNA, YNFKEQ. This CDR3 is built from 13 residues. The V end was cut by 0 bases, the J end by 7 bases, with 7 bases between. The CDR3 nucleotides read TGTGCCAGCAGCCAAGATCTAGGGCAGCCCCAGCATTTT. This gives the protein CASSQDLGQPQHF.

The chain uses TRBV14 and TRBJ1-1; TRBD1 aligns across 7 bases. The CDR3 length is 14 residues. Looked up from germline, CDR1 is SGHDN and CDR2 is FVKESK. The V and J ends lost 4 bases and 0 bases, in that order; junction bases with no gene match: 2. This CDR3 reads CASSRQGMNTEAFF. CDR3 coding DNA: TGTGCCAGCAGCCGACAGGGAATGAACACTGAAGCTTTCTTT.

The count of this clone is one. The chain is built from TRBV30 and TRBJ2-7; D may be TRBD1 or TRBD2 (5 bases each). The CDR3 contains 14 residues. The V gene lost 3 bases and the J gene lost 2 bases, with 14 bases spanning the gap. CDR1 is GTSNPN and CDR2 is SVGIG in the germline V gene (reference sequence). The CDR3: CAWSRDGMTYEQYF. CDR3 coding DNA: TGTGCCTGGAGCCGGGACGGTATGACCTACGAGCAGTACTTC. Full variable domain (missing parts from reference TRBV30 and TRBJ2-7): SQTIHQWPATLVQPVGSPLSLECTVEGTSNPNLYWYRQAAGRGLQLLFYSVGIGQISSEVPQNLSASRPQDRQFILSSKKLLLSDSGFYLCAWSRDGMTYEQYFGPGTRLTVT.

The V gene is TRBV6-6, the J gene TRBJ1-5, with D uncertain. V lost 8 bases, J lost 5 bases, and 4 bases lay in between. Germline V gene data show CDR1 as MNHNY and CDR2 as SVGAGI (reference sequence). The CDR3 has 10 residues. As DNA, the CDR3 is TGTGCCAGCGGTGATCAGCCCCAGCATTTT. Encoded protein: CASGDQPQHF.

This clone occurred once. The chain uses TRBV6-5 and TRBJ1-3, with unresolved D. Per germline, CDR1 MNHEY and CDR2 SVGAGI. The CDR3 sequence is 14 residues long. V dropped 5 bases and J dropped 0 bases, with 8 bases sitting between them. CDR3 DNA: TGTGCCAGCAGTCTAATAGGCTCTGGAAACACCATATATTTT. This gives the protein CASSLIGSGNTIYF.

CDR3 in DNA: TGCGCCAGCAGCTTGGTGCAAACCTATGGCTACACCTTC. Protein sequence: CASSLVQTYGYTF. The gene calls are TRBV5-1 and TRBJ1-2; D call uncertain. The CDR3 is 13 residues long. Deletions cut 0 bases from V and 4 bases from J, with 7 bases between. CDR1 and CDR2 from the germline V gene are SGHRS and YFSETQ.

The rearrangement joins TRBV7-8 to TRBJ1-6; D is perhaps TRBD1 (5 bases). Germline V gene sequence: CDR1 SGHVS, CDR2 FQNEAQ. V lost 1 base to trimming and J lost 11 bases, with 15 bases between them. The CDR3 has 15 amino acids. The CDR3 loop reads CASSLEGRGRAPLHF. In nucleotides, the CDR3 is TGTGCCAGCAGCTTAGAGGGCCGGGGCAGAGCACCCCTCCACTTT.

V gene TRBV30 combines with J gene TRBJ1-3; D gene unclear. Germline V gene data show CDR1 as GTSNPN and CDR2 as SVGIG (reference sequence). The CDR3 length is 15 residues. V was cut by 2 bases and J by 0 bases, with 11 bases left in between. The CDR3 protein is CAWSPGLSSGNTIYF. CDR3 in DNA: TGTGCCTGGAGTCCCGGACTCAGCTCTGGAAACACCATATATTTT.

V is TRBV28 and J is TRBJ1-5; D not resolved. Germline loops: CDR1 MDHEN, CDR2 SYDVKM. CDR3 length equals 15 residues. Trimming took off 7 bases at V and 2 bases at J, with 15 bases between the two ends. The CDR3 DNA sequence: TGTGCCAGCAAAGGAACCTCGCGCGGCAATCAGCCCCAGCATTTT. Translation: CASKGTSRGNQPQHF. The entire variable domain, with the rest obtained from reference TRBV28 and TRBJ1-5, is as follows: DVKVTQSSRYLVKRTGEKVFLECVQDMDHENMFWYRQDPGLGLRLIYFSYDVKMKEKGDIPEGYSVSREKKERFSLILESASTNQTSMYLCASKGTSRGNQPQHFGDGTRLSIL.

The chain links TRBV7-9 to TRBJ1-1, with D perhaps matching TRBD1 (5 bases). Trimming took off 5 bases at V and 5 bases at J, with 15 bases between the two ends. This CDR3 contains 14 residues. Germline values: CDR1 SEHNR, CDR2 FQNEAQ (reference sequence). CDR3 in DNA: TGTGCCAGCAGCACCCAGGGAGGTGAGACTGAAGCTTTCTTT. This codes for CASSTQGGETEAFF. The full variable domain, its missing parts supplied by reference TRBV7-9 and TRBJ1-1, is DTGVSQNPRHKITKRGQNVTFRCDPISEHNRLYWYRQTLGQGPEFLTYFQNEAQLEKSRLLSDRFSAERPKGSFSTLEIQRTEQGDSAMYLCASSTQGGETEAFFGQGTRLTVV.

The count of this clone is one. This chain uses TRBV5-4 with TRBJ2-3; D call uncertain. The CDR3 totals 15 residues. Germline CDR1 SGHNT, CDR2 YYREEE (reference sequence). V shed 6 bases and J shed 0 bases, with 14 bases lying between them. The CDR3 sequence: CASTTSMTSTDTQYF. DNA of the CDR3: TGTGCCAGCACCACCTCCATGACTAGCACAGATACGCAGTATTTT.

CDR3 region: CASSIVKGSSYNEQFF. For the CDR3, the DNA is TGTGCCAGTAGTATAGTGAAGGGGAGCTCCTACAATGAGCAGTTCTTC. J is TRBJ2-1 and V is TRBV19; the D gene could be TRBD1 or TRBD2 (5 bases each). The CDR3 sequence is 16 residues long. Trimming pared 1 base from V and 0 bases from J, leaving 10 bases between. Germline V lookup: CDR1 LNHDA, CDR2 SQIVND (reference sequence).

J is TRBJ2-7 and V is TRBV27, with D perhaps TRBD2 (5 bases). Germline assignment: CDR1 MNHEY and CDR2 SMNVEV (reference sequence). V was cut by 6 bases and J by 3 bases, with 15 bases left in between. The CDR3 extends over 14 amino acids. This chain's CDR3 is CASSPEVSDYEQYF. CDR3 DNA: TGTGCCAGCAGCCCGGAGGTGTCAGACTACGAGCAGTACTTC.

The chain couples TRBV30 to TRBJ1-2; no firm D call. Trimming stripped 5 bases from V and 2 bases from J, with 15 bases between. CDR1 is GTSNPN, CDR2 SVGIG, per germline (reference sequence). The CDR3 runs 14 residues. This CDR3 is CAWRISGVNYGYTF. The CDR3 nucleotides read TGTGCCTGGCGAATCTCAGGAGTAAACTATGGCTACACCTTC.

This clone was recorded only once. The J gene is TRBJ1-4, the V gene TRBV4-2; the match to TRBD1 covers 8 bases. V trimming: 2 bases; J trimming: 3 bases; junction bases outside the gene matches: 2. The CDR3 is made up of 15 amino acids. Germline values: CDR1 LGHNA, CDR2 YNFKEQ. The CDR3 nucleotides are TGTGCCAGCAGCCAACCACAGGGGGCTAATGAAAAACTGTTTTTT. Translating gives CASSQPQGANEKLFF.

The V gene is TRBV4-1, the J gene TRBJ1-1, with D possibly TRBD1 on 5 matching bases. The CDR3 is 15 amino acids. V was shortened by 4 bases and J by 4 bases, with 16 bases between the two germline ends. Germline V CDR1 and CDR2: MGHRA, YSYEKL. The CDR3: CASSLRRGVGTEAFF. The CDR3 DNA is TGCGCCAGCAGCCTCAGACGAGGGGTCGGCACTGAAGCTTTCTTT.